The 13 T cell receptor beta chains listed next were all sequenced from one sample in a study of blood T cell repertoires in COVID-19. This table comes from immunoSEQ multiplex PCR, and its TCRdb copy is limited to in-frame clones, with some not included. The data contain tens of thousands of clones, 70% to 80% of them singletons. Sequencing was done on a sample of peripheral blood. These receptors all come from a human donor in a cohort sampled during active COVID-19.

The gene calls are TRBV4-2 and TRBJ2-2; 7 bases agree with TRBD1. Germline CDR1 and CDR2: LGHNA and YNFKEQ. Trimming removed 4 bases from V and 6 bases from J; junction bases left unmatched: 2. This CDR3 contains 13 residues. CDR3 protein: CASSRTGAGELFF. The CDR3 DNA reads TGTGCCAGCAGCCGTACAGGGGCCGGGGAGCTGTTTTTT.

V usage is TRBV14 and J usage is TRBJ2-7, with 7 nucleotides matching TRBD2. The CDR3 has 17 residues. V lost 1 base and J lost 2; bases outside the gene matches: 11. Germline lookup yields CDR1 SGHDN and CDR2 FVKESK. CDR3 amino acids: CASSQARGREFTYEQYF. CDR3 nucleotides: TGTGCCAGCAGCCAAGCAAGAGGGCGGGAGTTCACCTACGAGCAGTACTTC.

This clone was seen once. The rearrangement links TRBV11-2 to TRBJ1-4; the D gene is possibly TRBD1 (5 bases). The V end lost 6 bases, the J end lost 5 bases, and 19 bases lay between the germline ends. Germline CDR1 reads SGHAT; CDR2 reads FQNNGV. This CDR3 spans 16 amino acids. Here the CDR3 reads CASRPAHGRANEKLFF. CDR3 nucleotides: TGTGCCAGCAGACCAGCGCACGGCAGGGCCAATGAAAAACTGTTTTTT.

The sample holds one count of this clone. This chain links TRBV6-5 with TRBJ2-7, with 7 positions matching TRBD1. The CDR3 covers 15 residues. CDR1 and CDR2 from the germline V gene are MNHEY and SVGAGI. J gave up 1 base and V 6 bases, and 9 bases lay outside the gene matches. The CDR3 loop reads CASRSLATGSYEQYF. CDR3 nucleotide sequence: TGTGCCAGCAGGTCTCTCGCGACAGGGTCCTACGAGCAGTACTTC.

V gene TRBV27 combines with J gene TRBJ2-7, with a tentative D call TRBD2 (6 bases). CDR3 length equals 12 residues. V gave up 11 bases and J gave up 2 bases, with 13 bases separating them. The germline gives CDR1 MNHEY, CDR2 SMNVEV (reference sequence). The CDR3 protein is CAAGWDPYEQYF. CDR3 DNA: TGTGCCGCGGGGTGGGACCCCTACGAGCAGTACTTC.

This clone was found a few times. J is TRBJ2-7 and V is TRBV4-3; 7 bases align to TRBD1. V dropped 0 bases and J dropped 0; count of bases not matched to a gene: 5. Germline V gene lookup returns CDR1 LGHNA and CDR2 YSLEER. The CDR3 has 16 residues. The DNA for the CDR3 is TGCGCCAGCAGCCAAGATCGTGGGACAGCCTCCTACGAGCAGTACTTC. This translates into CASSQDRGTASYEQYF.

The DNA of the CDR3 is TGCGCCAGTGGGACAGGGGATTCCTACGAGCAGTACTTC. Residues: CASGTGDSYEQYF. This chain joins TRBV5-1 and TRBJ2-7; TRBD1 matches at 10 bases. Germline values: CDR1 SGHRS, CDR2 YFSETQ. CDR3 length: 13 residues. Trimming removed 8 bases from V and 1 base from J; junction bases left unmatched: 3.

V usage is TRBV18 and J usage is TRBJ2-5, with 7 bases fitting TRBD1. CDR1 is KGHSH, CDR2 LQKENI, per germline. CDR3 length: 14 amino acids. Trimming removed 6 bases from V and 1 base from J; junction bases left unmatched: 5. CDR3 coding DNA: TGTGCCAGCTCGACCCGGACAGGCCAAGAGACCCAGTACTTC. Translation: CASSTRTGQETQYF.

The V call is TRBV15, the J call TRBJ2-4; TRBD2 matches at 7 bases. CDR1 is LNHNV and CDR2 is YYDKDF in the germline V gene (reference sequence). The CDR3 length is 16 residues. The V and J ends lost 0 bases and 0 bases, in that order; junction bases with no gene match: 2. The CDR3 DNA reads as TGTGCCACCAGCAGAGATGCTAGCGGAGCCAAAAACATTCAGTACTTC. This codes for CATSRDASGAKNIQYF.

The CDR3 sequence: CASSQVRGSDNEQFF. The CDR3 region has the DNA TGTGCCAGTAGTCAGGTCAGGGGATCAGATAATGAGCAGTTCTTC. The chain recombines TRBV19 with TRBJ2-1; D is possibly TRBD1 (6 bases). The CDR3 totals 15 residues. V was shortened by 5 bases and J by 7 bases, with 18 bases between the two germline ends. Germline CDR1 reads LNHDA; CDR2 reads SQIVND (reference sequence).

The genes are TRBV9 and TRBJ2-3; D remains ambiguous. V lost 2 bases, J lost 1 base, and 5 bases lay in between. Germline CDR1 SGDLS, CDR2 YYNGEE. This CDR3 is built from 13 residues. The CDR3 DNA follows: TGTGCCAGCAGCGTCCCAGGCACAGATACGCAGTATTTT. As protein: CASSVPGTDTQYF.

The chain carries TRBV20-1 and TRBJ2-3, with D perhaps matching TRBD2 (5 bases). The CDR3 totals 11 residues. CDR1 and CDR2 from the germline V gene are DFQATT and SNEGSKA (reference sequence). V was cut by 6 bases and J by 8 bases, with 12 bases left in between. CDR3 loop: CSASGLGTQYF. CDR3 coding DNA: TGCAGTGCCTCTGGACTCGGTACGCAGTATTTT.

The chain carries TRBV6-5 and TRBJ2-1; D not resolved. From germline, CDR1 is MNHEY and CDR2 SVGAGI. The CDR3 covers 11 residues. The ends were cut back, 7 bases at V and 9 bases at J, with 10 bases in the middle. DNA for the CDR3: TGTGCCAGCATCAGTACAGCTGAGCAGTTCTTC. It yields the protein CASISTAEQFF.